This entry lists 15 T cell receptor beta chains sequenced from one sample in a study of cytomegalovirus exposure and HLA in healthy donors. PCR involved 60 Vbeta and 13 Jbeta primers. Method: immunoSEQ multiplex PCR; TCRdb's copy keeps in-frame clones and lacks some. The sample holds 150,000 to 200,000 clones; under 85% are singletons and the top ten take 3.1%. The sequenced sample was PBMCs. Source of these receptors: a female donor in good health and CMV-seronegative.

In DNA, the CDR3 is TGTGCCACCCCCCGACTAAACACCGGGGAGCTGTTTTTT. It codes for CATPRLNTGELFF. This sequence joins TRBV30 and TRBJ2-2; D perhaps matches TRBD2 (5 bases). V lost 8 bases and J lost 2, with 12 bases in between. The CDR3 extends over 13 amino acids. Germline CDR1 is GTSNPN and CDR2 is SVGIG (reference sequence).

This clone was counted between two and nine times. This chain joins TRBV5-4 and TRBJ1-4; weak D call: TRBD1 (5 bases). Germline V gives CDR1 SGHNT, CDR2 YYREEE (reference sequence). Trimming removed 0 bases at V and 8 bases at J, with 8 bases between. The CDR3 is made up of 13 amino acids. The CDR3 is CASSLAGGEKLFF. For the CDR3, the DNA is TGTGCCAGCAGCTTGGCGGGGGGAGAAAAACTGTTTTTT.

With respect to this clone: Different DNA sequences within this sample yield the same CDR3. This sequence joins TRBV7-6 and TRBJ1-1, with D maybe TRBD1 (5 bases). Germline CDR1 SGHVS, CDR2 FNYEAQ. This CDR3 contains 12 residues. The germline V and J ends were trimmed by 10 bases and 0 bases, with 9 bases remaining between them. This chain's CDR3 is CAIRGLNTEAFF. CDR3 sequence (DNA): TGTGCCATAAGGGGCTTGAACACTGAAGCTTTCTTT.

DNA for the CDR3: TGCAGTGCTGGACAGGGTGGCGGCTACACCTTC. Amino acid sequence: CSAGQGGGYTF. J is TRBJ1-2 and V is TRBV20-1; 8 bases map to TRBD1. CDR1 and CDR2 (germline): DFQATT, SNEGSKA (reference sequence). The CDR3 consists of 11 residues. The trim removed 5 bases at V and 8 bases at J, leaving 4 bases unmatched.

This clone was observed once. This sequence joins TRBV19 and TRBJ2-1, with 11 bases aligning to TRBD2. J lost 6 bases, V lost 6 bases, and 4 bases had no gene match. The germline CDR1 and CDR2 sequences are LNHDA and SQIVND (reference sequence). The CDR3 sequence is 14 residues long. The CDR3 region is CASRRLAGTNEQFF. The CDR3 DNA is TGTGCCAGTAGGAGACTAGCGGGGACCAATGAGCAGTTCTTC.

This chain links TRBV7-9 with TRBJ2-1; the D gene is possibly TRBD2 (5 bases). V was shortened by 0 bases and J by 2 bases, with 5 bases between the two germline ends. Germline lookup yields CDR1 SEHNR and CDR2 FQNEAQ (reference sequence). This CDR3 has 14 amino acids. This CDR3 reads CASSLAGAYNEQFF. As DNA, the CDR3 is TGTGCCAGCAGCTTAGCGGGAGCCTACAATGAGCAGTTCTTC.

This clone has just a few counts. The V and J genes are TRBV15 and TRBJ2-7, with D perhaps TRBD2 (7 bases). Trimming shortened V by 9 bases and J by 2 bases, and 14 bases separated the two germline ends. The CDR3 runs 13 residues. Germline V gives CDR1 LNHNV, CDR2 YYDKDF (reference sequence). DNA of the CDR3: TGTGCCACTGAGGAGGGGGGGACCTACGAGCAGTACTTC. It codes for CATEEGGTYEQYF.

The chain joins TRBV5-6 to TRBJ1-5; 8 bases align to TRBD1. CDR1 and CDR2 from the germline V gene are SGHDT and YYEEEE. The CDR3 is 17 residues long. V trimming: 1 base; J trimming: 6 bases; junction bases outside the gene matches: 12. DNA of the CDR3: TGTGCCAGCAGCTTGTGGTTCGGCAGGGGGCTCAGTCAGCCCCAGCATTTT. As protein: CASSLWFGRGLSQPQHF.

The chain combines TRBV6-6 with TRBJ2-3; 12 bases are shared with TRBD2. With V trimmed by 2 bases and J by 0 bases, 0 bases remained unmatched. CDR3 length: 16 residues. Germline lookup yields CDR1 MNHNY and CDR2 SVGAGI (reference sequence). The CDR3 DNA reads as TGTGCCAGCAGTTACGGACTAGCGGGGAGCACAGATACGCAGTATTTT. Its translation: CASSYGLAGSTDTQYF.

The V call is TRBV7-2, the J call TRBJ2-7, with D possibly being TRBD2 (6 bases). This CDR3 has 15 residues. CDR1 is SGHTA, CDR2 FQGNSA, per germline. Trimming cost V 5 bases and J 0 bases, with 14 bases left between them. Here the CDR3 reads CASSARGASSYEQYF. DNA of the CDR3: TGTGCCAGCAGCGCGCGGGGAGCGAGCTCCTACGAGCAGTACTTC.

Here the CDR3 reads CASSSSNGAEAFF. The CDR3 DNA follows: TGTGCCAGCAGCTCTTCCAACGGGGCTGAAGCTTTCTTT. The J gene is TRBJ1-1, the V gene TRBV7-7; D is uncertain. The CDR3 length is 13 residues. V was cut by 4 bases and J by 6 bases, with 12 bases left in between. CDR1 and CDR2 (germline): SSHAT, FNYEAQ (reference sequence). Based on the CDR3 plus reference TRBV7-7 and TRBJ1-1, the full variable domain is GAGVSQSPRYKVTKRGQDVTLRCDPISSHATLYWYQQALGQGPEFLTYFNYEAQPDKSGLPSDRFSAERPEGSISTLTIQRTEQRDSAMYRCASSSSNGAEAFFGQGTRLTVV.

The chain uses TRBV4-3 and TRBJ2-7, with TRBD1 as a possible D gene (5 bases). V lost 0 bases to trimming and J lost 6 bases, with 18 bases between them. The CDR3 sequence is 16 residues long. Germline-derived CDR1 and CDR2 are LGHNA and YSLEER. Here the CDR3 DNA reads TGCGCCAGCAGCCAAGATCAAGGACATCCAACAGTCGAGCAGTACTTC. The encoded protein is CASSQDQGHPTVEQYF.

The chain recombines TRBV30 with TRBJ1-6; D possibly corresponds to TRBD1 (6 bases). V gave up 0 bases and J gave up 0 bases, with 9 bases separating them. Germline V gives CDR1 GTSNPN, CDR2 SVGIG (reference sequence). CDR3 length: 16 residues. This CDR3 is CAWSVGGYSYNSPLHF. The DNA of the CDR3 is TGTGCCTGGAGTGTAGGGGGTTACTCCTATAATTCACCCCTCCACTTT.

This sequence joins TRBV9 and TRBJ2-7; TRBD1 aligns across 7 bases. This CDR3 has 14 residues. Trimming cost V 3 bases and J 8 bases; bases outside gene matches: 11. CDR1 is SGDLS and CDR2 is YYNGEE in the germline V gene. In DNA, the CDR3 is TGTGCCAGCAGCGCTGAGGGGGCCCATGGGAAGCAGTACTTC. Amino acids: CASSAEGAHGKQYF. Full variable domain (outside the CDR3, taken from reference TRBV9 and TRBJ2-7): DSGVTQTPKHLITATGQRVTLRCSPRSGDLSVYWYQQSLDQGLQFLIQYYNGEERAKGNILERFSAQQFPDLHSELNLSSLELGDSALYFCASSAEGAHGKQYFGPGTRLTVT.

This clone has only one observation. The rearrangement links TRBV19 to TRBJ1-5; 7 bases are shared with TRBD1. Germline values: CDR1 LNHDA, CDR2 SQIVND (reference sequence). This CDR3 region has 17 residues. The V and J ends lost 5 bases and 5 bases, in that order; junction bases with no gene match: 15. CDR3 amino acids: CASSLQGDILWDQPQHF. CDR3 DNA: TGTGCCAGTAGTCTCCAGGGGGACATTCTTTGGGATCAGCCCCAGCATTTT. Full variable domain (remainder filled in from reference TRBV19 and TRBJ1-5): DGGITQSPKYLFRKEGQNVTLSCEQNLNHDAMYWYRQDPGQGLRLIYYSQIVNDFQKGDIAEGYSVSREKKESFPLTVTSAQKNPTAFYLCASSLQGDILWDQPQHFGDGTRLSIL.